The 18 T cell receptor beta chains reported below all come from one sample, sequenced in a study of blood T cells in healthy people across ages. It was with a sample-barcoded 5' primer and a J-beta primer mix that a second PCR of roughly 6 to 11 cycles was run. From the 5' RACE reads, TCRdb called clonotypes with MiXCR, one entry per CDR3 protein. The sample records more than 600,000 distinct CDR3 sequences, around a quarter being singletons. This same sample was also taken into another study, of T cells of mothers and their children.

The sample taken for sequencing was blood. These receptors all come from a boy between 10 and 17 years old in good health.

This clonotype appeared once. The rearrangement joins TRBV28 to TRBJ1-2, with 8 bases aligning to TRBD1. The CDR3 has 14 amino acids. J was trimmed by 8 bases and V by 2 bases; bases with no gene match: 7. Germline CDR1 MDHEN, CDR2 SYDVKM. The CDR3 nucleotides read TGTGCCAGCAGTTTAACAGGGGGTTCGGAGGGCTACACCTTC. Translation gives CASSLTGGSEGYTF.

This clonotype came up a few times. The chain has TRBV20-1 and TRBJ2-7; maybe TRBD1 (6 bases). Trimming took off 6 bases at V and 7 bases at J, with 10 bases between the two ends. The CDR3 is 10 residues long. Looked up from germline, CDR1 is DFQATT and CDR2 is SNEGSKA (reference sequence). CDR3: CSASQGEQYF. CDR3 bases: TGCAGTGCCAGTCAGGGGGAGCAGTACTTC.

The rearrangement links TRBV7-2 to TRBJ2-7; possibly TRBD2 for D (5 bases). Trimming cost V 5 bases and J 4 bases, with 12 bases left between them. Germline lookup yields CDR1 SGHTA and CDR2 FQGNSA. This CDR3 has 13 amino acids. CDR3 protein: CASSNGLVYEQYF. The DNA for the CDR3 is TGTGCCAGCAGCAATGGACTCGTATACGAGCAGTACTTC.

The rearrangement joins TRBV29-1 to TRBJ1-1; TRBD1 is a possible D gene (5 bases). V was shortened by 4 bases and J by 1 base, with 10 bases between the two germline ends. Per germline, CDR1 SQVTM and CDR2 ANQGSEA. The CDR3 covers 13 residues. The CDR3 coding sequence is TGCAGCGTTGGTGAGGGGCAGAACACTGAAGCTTTCTTT. Amino acids: CSVGEGQNTEAFF. The full variable domain, its missing parts supplied by reference TRBV29-1 and TRBJ1-1, is SAVISQKPSRDICQRGTSLTIQCQVDSQVTMMFWYRQQPGQSLTLIATANQGSEATYESGFVIDKFPISRPNLTFSTLTVSNMSPEDSSIYLCSVGEGQNTEAFFGQGTRLTVV.

This CDR3 is CASSESQAGGANEQFF. The CDR3 DNA is TGTGCCAGCAGTGAGAGTCAAGCGGGAGGGGCTAATGAGCAGTTCTTC. V usage is TRBV2 and J usage is TRBJ2-1, with 10 bases that match TRBD2. Germline V gene sequence: CDR1 SNHLY, CDR2 FYNNEI. The CDR3 runs to 16 residues. V lost 3 bases to trimming and J lost 7 bases; unmatched junction nucleotides: 9.

Comments on this clonotype: An end of the junction does not agree with germline; a read error may underlie this. CDR3 bases: TGTGCCAGTAGTTTACGGGGAGGCTGGGTTGGTAGCAATCAGCCCCAGCATTTT. Amino acids: CASSLRGGWVGSNQPQHF. J is TRBJ1-5 and V is TRBV27; D gene uncertain. The CDR3 is made up of 18 amino acids. CDR1 is MNHEY, CDR2 SMNVEV, per germline (reference sequence).

The chain combines TRBV20-1 with TRBJ2-5, with 9 bases lining up with TRBD2. The CDR3 sequence is 18 residues long. The V gene's germline CDR1 is DFQATT and CDR2 SNEGSKA (reference sequence). The V gene end was trimmed by 0 bases and the J gene end by 2 bases; junction bases not matched to a gene: 13. CDR3 sequence reads: CSARDPLGGRGAQETQYF. The DNA of the CDR3 is TGCAGTGCTAGAGACCCGCTAGGCGGGAGGGGAGCACAAGAGACCCAGTACTTC.

This chain links TRBV5-1 with TRBJ2-5; TRBD2 matches at 8 bases. The end of the DNA fits TRBJ2-7 better, so the J call may be wrong. The CDR3 is 15 residues long. Germline V lookup: CDR1 SGHRS, CDR2 YFSETQ. The CDR3 region has the DNA TGCGCCAGCAGCTGGTCGGGACTAGTCTCGGACGAGCAGTACTTC. This gives the protein CASSWSGLVSDEQYF.

This clonotype showed up just a few times. The chain joins TRBV28 to TRBJ2-7; 9 bases agree with TRBD2. Germline V lookup: CDR1 MDHEN, CDR2 SYDVKM. V was clipped by 10 bases and J by 2 bases; unmatched bases: 9. CDR3 length: 14 residues. The CDR3 sequence is CATVGAGGTYEQYF. DNA for the CDR3: TGTGCCACCGTCGGGGCGGGAGGGACCTACGAGCAGTACTTC.

V usage is TRBV4-2 and J usage is TRBJ2-5; perhaps TRBD1 as D (7 bases). The germline gives CDR1 LGHNA, CDR2 YNFKEQ. The germline V and J ends were trimmed by 1 base and 3 bases, with 15 bases remaining between them. The CDR3 is 16 residues long. CDR3 in DNA: TGTGCCAGCAGCCAAGGCAGGGGGGACCTCAAAGAGACCCAGTACTTC. Translation: CASSQGRGDLKETQYF.

This chain connects TRBV5-1 to TRBJ2-3; possibly TRBD1 or TRBD2 for D (5 bases each). In germline, CDR1 is SGHRS, CDR2 YFSETQ. This CDR3 region has 17 residues. Between the trimmed V and J ends, which lost 4 bases and 5 bases, there was a span of 23 bases. The DNA of the CDR3 is TGCGCCAGCAGCGGTGGGGCCGCAGGAGGAGGCGGAGATACGCAGTATTTT. It is translated as CASSGGAAGGGGDTQYF.

The rearrangement uses TRBV6-5 and TRBJ2-1, with 10 bases matching TRBD2. The CDR3 runs 17 residues. CDR1 and CDR2 from the germline V gene are MNHEY and SVGAGI. V was pared by 0 bases and J by 8 bases, with 10 bases of the junction left unmatched. CDR3 amino acids: CASSYSSPAGGPHEQFF. CDR3 DNA: TGTGCCAGCAGTTACTCGTCGCCAGCGGGAGGGCCCCATGAGCAGTTCTTC.

The rearrangement uses TRBV12-3 or TRBV12-4 and TRBJ1-1; D perhaps matches TRBD1 (6 bases). The CDR3 spans 14 residues. V shed 6 bases and J shed 4 bases, with 15 bases lying between them. The CDR3 nucleotides read TGTGCCAGCAGCACAGGGTGGGGAAGCACTGAAGCTTTCTTT. Amino acids: CASSTGWGSTEAFF.

This clonotype was counted at least ten times. The V call is TRBV15, the J call TRBJ1-4; a possible D gene is TRBD1 (6 bases). CDR3 size: 13 residues. Germline-derived CDR1 and CDR2 are LNHNV and YYDKDF (reference sequence). The V gene lost 0 bases and the J gene lost 7 bases, with 6 bases spanning the gap. The CDR3 here is CATSRDRGEKLFF. The CDR3 DNA follows: TGTGCCACCAGCAGAGACAGGGGTGAAAAACTGTTTTTT. Supplemented by reference TRBV15 and TRBJ1-4, the full variable domain reads DAMVIQNPRYQVTQFGKPVTLSCSQTLNHNVMYWYQQKSSQAPKLLFHYYDKDFNNEADTPDNFQSRRPNTSFCFLDIRSPGLGDTAMYLCATSRDRGEKLFFGSGTQLSVL.

The chain is built from TRBV6-5 and TRBJ1-1, with 8 bases lining up with TRBD1. Germline V gives CDR1 MNHEY, CDR2 SVGAGI. The CDR3 has 11 residues. V was clipped by 6 bases and J by 11 bases; unmatched bases: 5. The CDR3 here is CASSRQGSAFF. The CDR3 DNA is TGTGCCAGCAGCCGACAGGGGAGTGCTTTCTTT.

V usage is TRBV25-1 and J usage is TRBJ2-7; TRBD2 matches 9 bases. V was clipped by 7 bases and J by 7 bases; unmatched bases: 14. The V gene's germline CDR1 is MGHDK and CDR2 SYGVNS. The CDR3 extends over 15 amino acids. This CDR3 reads CASIDTGTSPREQYF. In nucleotides, the CDR3 is TGTGCCAGCATTGACACCGGGACTAGCCCTAGAGAGCAGTACTTC.

This rearrangement joins TRBV28 to TRBJ1-5, with D unresolved. Deletions cut 7 bases from V and 2 bases from J, with 18 bases between. The CDR3 length is 16 residues. CDR1 is MDHEN and CDR2 is SYDVKM in the germline V gene. The CDR3 sequence is CASTRIGFDGNQPQHF. CDR3 nucleotide sequence: TGTGCCAGCACTAGGATTGGGTTTGATGGCAATCAGCCCCAGCATTTT.

This clonotype was observed a few times. CDR3 in DNA: TGCAGTGCTAGACTAGCGGAAACTAGCACAGATACGCAGTATTTT. Translating it yields CSARLAETSTDTQYF. The genes are TRBV20-1 and TRBJ2-3, with 7 bases lining up with TRBD2. The CDR3 consists of 15 residues. Germline V gene data show CDR1 as DFQATT and CDR2 as SNEGSKA (reference sequence). V gave up 2 bases and J gave up 0 bases; unmatched junction bases: 5.